The 6 T cell receptor beta chains presented below share a single source sample, sequenced in a study of T cell repertoires in cytomegalovirus infection. Their target antigens are unknown. MiXCR, applied by TCRdb to the reads, yields one record per CDR3 protein. The sample yields roughly 990,000 distinct CDR3 sequences, roughly a third seen once. The sequencing used cultured CD8+ T cells from PBMCs, collected from culture after CMV antigen stimulation. Receptors were obtained from a human donor in good health (CMV status not recorded). Some clones in this sample may be carry-over from other donors' samples.

This clonotype has a handful of counts. This chain connects TRBV7-8 to TRBJ2-1, with D perhaps TRBD1 (7 bases). Between the trimmed V and J ends, which lost 6 bases and 9 bases, there was a span of 15 bases. The CDR3 contains 13 residues. The germline V gene has CDR1 SGHVS and CDR2 FQNEAQ. CDR3 bases: TGTGCCAGCAGGTGGCAGGGGGGCCTTGAGCAGTTCTTC. Its translation is CASRWQGGLEQFF.

This clonotype was seen a few times. The rearrangement uses TRBV7-9 and TRBJ1-1, with unresolved D. Germline CDR1 and CDR2: SEHNR and FQNEAQ (reference sequence). The CDR3 extends over 15 amino acids. Trimming cost V 3 bases and J 0 bases, with 11 bases left between them. The DNA of the CDR3 is TGTGCCAGCAGCTTCCGGAGGGATATGAACACTGAAGCTTTCTTT. Protein: CASSFRRDMNTEAFF.

This clonotype came up many times. J is TRBJ1-2 and V is TRBV7-2; D gene ambiguous. This CDR3 region has 11 residues. Germline values: CDR1 SGHTA, CDR2 FQGNSA. The V end was cut by 5 bases, the J end by 4 bases, with 5 bases between. Here the CDR3 reads CASSLSYGYTF. CDR3 coding DNA: TGTGCCAGCAGCCTGTCCTATGGCTACACCTTC.

V usage is TRBV4-1 and J usage is TRBJ2-2, with 10 bases lining up with TRBD2. J lost 5 bases, V lost 5 bases, and 5 bases had no gene match. From germline, CDR1 is MGHRA and CDR2 YSYEKL. CDR3 length: 15 amino acids. The CDR3 DNA reads TGCGCCAGCAGCTATCTAGCGGGGGAAACCGGGGAGCTGTTTTTT. Its protein product is CASSYLAGETGELFF.

This clonotype appeared once. At one of its ends the junction is not consistent with the germline gene, which may arise from a read error. The V and J genes are TRBV20-1 and TRBJ2-1; possibly TRBD1 or TRBD2 for D (5 bases each). This CDR3 region has 14 residues. Germline loops: CDR1 DFQATT, CDR2 SNEGSKA (reference sequence). The CDR3 is CSARDSTGINEQFF. Written as DNA, the CDR3 is TGCAGTGCCAGAGACAGCACGGGGATCAATGAGCAGTTCTTC.

In its sample, this clonotype was seen a few times. The gene calls are TRBV2 and TRBJ1-5; D not certain. The CDR3 length is 15 residues. Germline lookup yields CDR1 SNHLY and CDR2 FYNNEI. Trimming left V 7 bases short and J 5 bases short, with 18 bases between. CDR3 in DNA: TGTGCCAGCACACAAATGGTGTTGGACGATCAGCCCCAGCATTTT. This gives the protein CASTQMVLDDQPQHF.